This TCR beta chain was found in a study of identifying expanded T cells in peripheral blood. Study results and caveats: Clone count variance between roughly two-week samples rose with total template count.

Clones were sequenced by immunoSEQ multiplex PCR, and TCRdb holds only the in-frame ones, with some missing. This sample has 110,000 or so clones, with roughly nine tenths found just once. About this clone: Its cognate antigen is unknown.

Specimen: blood. This TCR was sampled from a person aged 18 to 70 in good health.

CDR3 in DNA: TGCGCCAGCAGCTCTCCCGGCCCCCATCAAGGCATTGAAAAACTGTTTTTT. The encoded protein is CASSSPGPHQGIEKLFF. V is TRBV5-1 and J is TRBJ1-4; no reliable D call. From germline, CDR1 is SGHRS and CDR2 YFSETQ. This CDR3 has 17 amino acids. V lost 3 bases, J lost 7 bases, and 22 bases lay in between.